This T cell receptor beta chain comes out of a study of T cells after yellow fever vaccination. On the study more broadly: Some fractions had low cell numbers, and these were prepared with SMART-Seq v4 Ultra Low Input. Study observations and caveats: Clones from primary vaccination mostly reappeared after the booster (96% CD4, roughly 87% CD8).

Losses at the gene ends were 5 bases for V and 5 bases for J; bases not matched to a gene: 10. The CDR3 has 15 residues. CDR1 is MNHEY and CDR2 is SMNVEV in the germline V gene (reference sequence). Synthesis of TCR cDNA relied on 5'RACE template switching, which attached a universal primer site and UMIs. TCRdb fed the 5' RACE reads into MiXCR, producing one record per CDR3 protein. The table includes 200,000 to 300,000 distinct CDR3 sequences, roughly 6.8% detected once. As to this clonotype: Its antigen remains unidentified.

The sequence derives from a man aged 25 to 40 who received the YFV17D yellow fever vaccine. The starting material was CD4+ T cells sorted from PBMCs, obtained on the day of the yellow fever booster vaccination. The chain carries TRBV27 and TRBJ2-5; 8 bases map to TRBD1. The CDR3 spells CASSRGQGRVETQYF. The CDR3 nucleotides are TGTGCCAGCAGTCGTGGACAGGGTCGGGTGGAGACCCAGTACTTC.